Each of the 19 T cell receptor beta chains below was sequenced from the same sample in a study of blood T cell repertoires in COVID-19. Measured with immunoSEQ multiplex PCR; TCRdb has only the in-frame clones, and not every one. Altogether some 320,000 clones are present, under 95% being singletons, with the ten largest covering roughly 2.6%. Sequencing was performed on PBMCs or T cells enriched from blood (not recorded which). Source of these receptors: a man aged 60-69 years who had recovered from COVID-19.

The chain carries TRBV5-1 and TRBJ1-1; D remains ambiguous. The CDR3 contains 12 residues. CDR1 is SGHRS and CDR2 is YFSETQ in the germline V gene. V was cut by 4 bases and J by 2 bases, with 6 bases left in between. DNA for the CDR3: TGCGCCAGCAGCCTCAGTAACACTGAAGCTTTCTTT. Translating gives CASSLSNTEAFF.

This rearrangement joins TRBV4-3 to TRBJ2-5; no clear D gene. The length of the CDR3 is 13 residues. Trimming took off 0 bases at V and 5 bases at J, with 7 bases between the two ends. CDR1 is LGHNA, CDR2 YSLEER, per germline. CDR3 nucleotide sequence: TGCGCCAGCAGCCAAGAGGGCTCGGAGACCCAGTACTTC. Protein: CASSQEGSETQYF.

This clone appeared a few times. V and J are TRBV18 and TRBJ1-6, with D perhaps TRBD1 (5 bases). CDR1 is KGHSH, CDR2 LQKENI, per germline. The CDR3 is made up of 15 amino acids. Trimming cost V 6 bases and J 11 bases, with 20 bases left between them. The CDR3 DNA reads TGTGCCAGCTCCCTCCAAGGGGCCCTGACGACACCCCTCCACTTT. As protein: CASSLQGALTTPLHF.

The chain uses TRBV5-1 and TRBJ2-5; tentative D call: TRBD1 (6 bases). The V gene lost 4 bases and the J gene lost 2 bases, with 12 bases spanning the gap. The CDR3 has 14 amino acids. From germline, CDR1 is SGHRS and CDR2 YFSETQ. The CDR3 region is CASSPGQPQETQYF. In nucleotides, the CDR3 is TGCGCCAGCAGCCCGGGACAACCTCAAGAGACCCAGTACTTC.

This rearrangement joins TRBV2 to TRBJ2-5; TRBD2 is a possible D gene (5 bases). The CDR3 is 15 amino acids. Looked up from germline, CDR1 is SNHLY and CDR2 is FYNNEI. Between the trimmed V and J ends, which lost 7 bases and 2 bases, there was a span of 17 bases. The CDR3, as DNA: TGTGCCAGCAATATATTCGGACTGCAGCAAGAGACCCAGTACTTC. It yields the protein CASNIFGLQQETQYF.

CDR3 in amino acids: CASTRGVGTHEQYF. DNA of the CDR3: TGTGCCAGCACCAGGGGGGTGGGGACCCACGAGCAGTACTTC. J is TRBJ2-7 and V is TRBV2, with a tentative D call TRBD1 (7 bases). This CDR3 contains 14 residues. Germline V CDR1 and CDR2: SNHLY, FYNNEI. Trimming left V 7 bases short and J 5 bases short, with 18 bases between.

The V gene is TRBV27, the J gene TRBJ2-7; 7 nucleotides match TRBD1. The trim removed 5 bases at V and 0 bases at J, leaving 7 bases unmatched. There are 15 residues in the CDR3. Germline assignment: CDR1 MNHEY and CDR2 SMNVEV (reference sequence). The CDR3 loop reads CASSIGTVSSYEQYF. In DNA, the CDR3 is TGTGCCAGCAGTATCGGGACAGTGAGCTCCTACGAGCAGTACTTC.

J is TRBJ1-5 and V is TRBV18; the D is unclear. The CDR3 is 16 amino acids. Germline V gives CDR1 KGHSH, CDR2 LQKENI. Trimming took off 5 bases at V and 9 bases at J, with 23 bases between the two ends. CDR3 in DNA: TGTGCCAGCTCAACGGGAAGTCAGGAGGGAAGAGGGCCCCAGCATTTT. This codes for CASSTGSQEGRGPQHF.

This CDR3 reads CASSLAGQGVGGYTF. The CDR3 DNA sequence: TGCGCCAGCAGCTTGGCCGGACAGGGCGTGGGTGGCTACACCTTC. The chain uses TRBV5-1 and TRBJ1-2; the match to TRBD1 covers 8 bases. CDR1 is SGHRS, CDR2 YFSETQ, per germline. V lost 0 bases to trimming and J lost 7 bases; unmatched junction nucleotides: 8. This CDR3 comprises 15 residues.

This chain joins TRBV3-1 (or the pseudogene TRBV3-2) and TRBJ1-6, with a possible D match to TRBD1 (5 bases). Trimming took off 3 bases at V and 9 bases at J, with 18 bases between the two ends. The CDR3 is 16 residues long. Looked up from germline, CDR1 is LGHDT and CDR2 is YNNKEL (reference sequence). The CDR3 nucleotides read TGTGCCAGCAGCCAGACCTATTGGGGGGTTGTTTCACCCCTCCACTTT. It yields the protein CASSQTYWGVVSPLHF.

CDR3 in amino acids: CASSQVVGGSPLHF. The CDR3 coding sequence is TGTGCCAGCAGCCAAGTGGTGGGCGGGTCACCCCTCCACTTT. This chain uses TRBV3-1 (or the pseudogene TRBV3-2) with TRBJ1-6; D is uncertain. The CDR3 loop spans 14 amino acids. V was pared by 1 base and J by 10 bases, with 11 bases between. Germline values: CDR1 LGHDT, CDR2 YNNKEL (reference sequence).

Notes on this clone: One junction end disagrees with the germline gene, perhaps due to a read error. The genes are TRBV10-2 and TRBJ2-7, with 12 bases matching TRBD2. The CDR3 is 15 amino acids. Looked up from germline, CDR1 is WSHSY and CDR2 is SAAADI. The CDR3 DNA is TGCGCCAGCCGTGAGACTAGCGGGAGTATCTACGAGCAGTACTTC. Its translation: CASRETSGSIYEQYF.

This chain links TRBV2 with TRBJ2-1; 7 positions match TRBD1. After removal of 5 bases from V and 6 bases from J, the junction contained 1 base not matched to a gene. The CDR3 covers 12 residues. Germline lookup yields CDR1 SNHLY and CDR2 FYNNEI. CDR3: CASSPGGNEQFF. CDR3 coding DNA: TGTGCCAGCAGTCCAGGGGGCAATGAGCAGTTCTTC.

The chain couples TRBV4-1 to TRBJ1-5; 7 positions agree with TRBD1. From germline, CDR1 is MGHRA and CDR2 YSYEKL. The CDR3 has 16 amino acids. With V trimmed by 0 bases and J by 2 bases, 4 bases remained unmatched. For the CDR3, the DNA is TGCGCCAGCAGCCAAGATTCAGGGGGAGGCAATCAGCCCCAGCATTTT. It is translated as CASSQDSGGGNQPQHF.

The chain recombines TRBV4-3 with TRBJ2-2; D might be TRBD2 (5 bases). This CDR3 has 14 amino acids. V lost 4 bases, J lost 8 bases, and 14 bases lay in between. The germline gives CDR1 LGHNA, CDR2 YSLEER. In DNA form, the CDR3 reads TGCGCCAGCAGCCCGTCAGCGGAGTATGGGGAGCTGTTTTTT. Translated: CASSPSAEYGELFF.

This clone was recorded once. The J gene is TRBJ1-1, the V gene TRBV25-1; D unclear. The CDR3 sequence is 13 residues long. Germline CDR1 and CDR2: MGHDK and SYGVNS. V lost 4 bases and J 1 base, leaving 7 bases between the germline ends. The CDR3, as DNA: TGTGCCAGCAGTGTGGCAGGGAACACTGAAGCTTTCTTT. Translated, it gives CASSVAGNTEAFF.

The CDR3 DNA is TGTGCCAGCAGCCAAGATGGCGGGGACAGGGGCCACGAGCAGTACTTC. Its translation: CASSQDGGDRGHEQYF. The gene calls are TRBV4-2 and TRBJ2-7; TRBD1 agrees at 10 bases. The germline gives CDR1 LGHNA, CDR2 YNFKEQ. This CDR3 has 16 amino acids. Trimming cost V 0 bases and J 5 bases; bases outside gene matches: 7.

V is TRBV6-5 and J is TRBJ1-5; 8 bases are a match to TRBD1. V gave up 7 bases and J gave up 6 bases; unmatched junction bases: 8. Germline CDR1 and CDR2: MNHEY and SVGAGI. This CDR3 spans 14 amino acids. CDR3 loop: CASTRRQGSQPQHF. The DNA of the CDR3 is TGTGCCAGCACCCGACGACAGGGGAGTCAGCCCCAGCATTTT.

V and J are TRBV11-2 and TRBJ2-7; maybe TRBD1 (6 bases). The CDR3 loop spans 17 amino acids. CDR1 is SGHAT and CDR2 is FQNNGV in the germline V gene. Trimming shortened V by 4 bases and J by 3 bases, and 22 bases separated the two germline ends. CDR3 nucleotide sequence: TGTGCCAGCAGCTACAAACGACAGGCTGAACTGATCTACGAGCAGTACTTC. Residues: CASSYKRQAELIYEQYF.